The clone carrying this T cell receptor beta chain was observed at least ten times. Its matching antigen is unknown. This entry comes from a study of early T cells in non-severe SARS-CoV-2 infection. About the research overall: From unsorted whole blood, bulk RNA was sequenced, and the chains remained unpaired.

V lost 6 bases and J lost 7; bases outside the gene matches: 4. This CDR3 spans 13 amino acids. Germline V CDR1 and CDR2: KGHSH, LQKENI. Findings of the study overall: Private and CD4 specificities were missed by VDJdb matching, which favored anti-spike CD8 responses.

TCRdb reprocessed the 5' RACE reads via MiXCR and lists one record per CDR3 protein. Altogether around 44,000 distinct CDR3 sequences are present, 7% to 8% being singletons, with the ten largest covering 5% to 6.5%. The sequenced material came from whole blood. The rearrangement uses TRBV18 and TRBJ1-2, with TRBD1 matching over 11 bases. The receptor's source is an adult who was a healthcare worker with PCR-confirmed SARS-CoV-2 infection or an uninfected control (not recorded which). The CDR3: CASSGQGASGYTF. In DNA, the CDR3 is TGTGCCAGCTCCGGACAGGGGGCGAGTGGCTACACCTTC.